Below, 20 T cell receptor beta chains from the same sample are listed, as sequenced in a study of technical replicates of blood from a handful of donors. Generated by immunoSEQ multiplex PCR, the TCRdb table keeps only in-frame clones and is missing some. The sample records over 60,000 clones, just over 90% being singletons. Material for sequencing was T cells isolated from PBMCs. All receptors come from a human donor in good health.

The rearrangement links TRBV29-1 to TRBJ1-1; 8 bases are a match to TRBD1. J gave up 0 bases and V 5 bases, and 8 bases lay outside the gene matches. Per germline, CDR1 SQVTM and CDR2 ANQGSEA. This CDR3 is built from 15 residues. CDR3 nucleotides: TGCAGCGTTATACAGGGGGTGAACCTGAACACTGAAGCTTTCTTT. The encoded protein is CSVIQGVNLNTEAFF.

The rearrangement joins TRBV19 to TRBJ2-3, with 11 bases lining up with TRBD2. Germline V gene data show CDR1 as LNHDA and CDR2 as SQIVND (reference sequence). The V segment lost 4 bases and the J segment 0 bases; nucleotides outside the gene matches: 6. This CDR3 region has 17 residues. The DNA of the CDR3 is TGTGCCAGTAGTACAGAGGGACTAGCGGTTAGCACAGATACGCAGTATTTT. It encodes CASSTEGLAVSTDTQYF.

V gene TRBV12-5 combines with J gene TRBJ1-3, with D possibly matching TRBD1 (5 bases). The CDR3 extends over 16 amino acids. The germline V and J ends were trimmed by 5 bases and 0 bases, with 14 bases remaining between them. CDR1 and CDR2 from the germline V gene are LGHNT and FRNRAP. The CDR3 nucleotides are TGTGCTAGTGGTCAGGACGCAGGACACTCTGGAAACACCATATATTTT. This gives the protein CASGQDAGHSGNTIYF.

The chain is built from TRBV6-5 and TRBJ1-1, with 9 bases lining up with TRBD1. Germline V gene sequence: CDR1 MNHEY, CDR2 SVGAGI. V shed 6 bases, J shed 5 bases, and the junction held 7 bases outside the gene matches. The CDR3 covers 14 residues. The CDR3 nucleotides are TGTGCCAGCAGATTGACAGGGGGTGTGACTGAAGCTTTCTTT. It yields the protein CASRLTGGVTEAFF.

The V gene is TRBV29-1, the J gene TRBJ2-1, with 10 bases matching TRBD2. This CDR3 comprises 12 residues. Germline V gene lookup returns CDR1 SQVTM and CDR2 ANQGSEA. V was clipped by 4 bases and J by 9 bases; unmatched bases: 3. CDR3 amino acids: CSVVAGGIEQFF. The CDR3 DNA sequence: TGCAGCGTTGTAGCGGGAGGTATTGAGCAGTTCTTC.

This clone showed up just a few times. V gene TRBV6-6 combines with J gene TRBJ2-7; the match to TRBD1 covers 11 bases. Trimming took 7 bases from V and 3 from J; bases not matched to a gene: 5. Germline V gene lookup returns CDR1 MNHNY and CDR2 SVGAGI (reference sequence). CDR3 size: 14 residues. In nucleotides, the CDR3 is TGTGCCAGCAACCCCGGGACAGGGGGCTACGAGCAGTACTTC. Translated, it gives CASNPGTGGYEQYF.

The genes are TRBV7-9 and TRBJ1-6; TRBD1 matches 10 bases. CDR1 and CDR2 (germline): SEHNR, FQNEAQ (reference sequence). The CDR3 has 16 residues. Losses at the gene ends were 5 bases for V and 7 bases for J; bases not matched to a gene: 8. CDR3: CASSHRTGGSNSPLHF. Here the CDR3 DNA reads TGTGCCAGCAGCCATAGGACAGGGGGTTCAAATTCACCCCTCCACTTT.

CDR3 loop: CASSVTGGRLGAQHF. The DNA of the CDR3 is TGCGCCAGCAGTGTTACAGGGGGCAGGCTCGGGGCCCAGCATTTT. The chain couples TRBV10-2 to TRBJ1-5; 9 nucleotides align to TRBD1. CDR3 length: 15 amino acids. In germline, CDR1 is WSHSY, CDR2 SAAADI. J was trimmed by 11 bases and V by 4 bases; bases with no gene match: 12.

V is TRBV18 and J is TRBJ2-7; TRBD2 matches 9 bases. The CDR3 length is 14 residues. V lost 1 base to trimming and J lost 5 bases; unmatched junction nucleotides: 3. The germline V gene has CDR1 KGHSH and CDR2 LQKENI. The CDR3 coding sequence is TGTGCCAGCTCACCACTGGGACTAGCCGACGAGCAGTACTTC. Translated: CASSPLGLADEQYF.

The chain uses TRBV5-6 and TRBJ2-7, with D maybe TRBD2 (5 bases). The germline V and J ends were trimmed by 2 bases and 2 bases, with 14 bases remaining between them. Germline loops: CDR1 SGHDT, CDR2 YYEEEE. This CDR3 comprises 15 residues. DNA of the CDR3: TGTGCCAGCAGCTTCCAGGACCGGGGTACCTACGAGCAGTACTTC. This gives the protein CASSFQDRGTYEQYF.

The V gene is TRBV5-1, the J gene TRBJ1-2, with TRBD1 as a possible D gene (5 bases). Per germline, CDR1 SGHRS and CDR2 YFSETQ. V was clipped by 3 bases and J by 5 bases, with 14 bases between them. The CDR3 loop spans 14 amino acids. As DNA, the CDR3 is TGCGCCAGCAGCTCGCGGGGCGCTGGGTATGGCTACACCTTC. It translates to CASSSRGAGYGYTF.

The rearrangement joins TRBV7-8 to TRBJ2-7; TRBD2 agrees at 11 bases. V shed 8 bases and J 5 bases; nucleotides not matched to a gene: 5. This CDR3 has 13 amino acids. CDR1 is SGHVS and CDR2 is FQNEAQ in the germline V gene. CDR3 in amino acids: CASGTSGGNEQYF. As DNA, the CDR3 is TGTGCCAGCGGAACTAGCGGGGGCAACGAGCAGTACTTC.

This chain joins TRBV6-1 and TRBJ2-3, with D perhaps matching TRBD2 (6 bases). The CDR3 sequence is 12 residues long. Germline-derived CDR1 and CDR2 are MNHNS and SASEGT. V was cut by 5 bases and J by 13 bases, with 16 bases left in between. The CDR3 reads CASSSWSGLKYF. The CDR3 region has the DNA TGTGCCAGCAGTTCTTGGAGCGGGTTGAAGTATTTT.

V usage is TRBV5-6 and J usage is TRBJ1-1, with D maybe TRBD1 (5 bases). V lost 1 base, J lost 4 bases, and 8 bases lay in between. This CDR3 region has 13 residues. Germline CDR1 reads SGHDT; CDR2 reads YYEEEE. CDR3 DNA: TGTGCCAGCAGCTTGAGGGGAGGCACTGAAGCTTTCTTT. Translated: CASSLRGGTEAFF. Full variable domain (rest looked up from reference TRBV5-6 and TRBJ1-1): DAGVTQSPTHLIKTRGQQVTLRCSPKSGHDTVSWYQQALGQGPQFIFQYYEEEERQRGNFPDRFSGHQFPNYSSELNVNALLLGDSALYLCASSLRGGTEAFFGQGTRLTVV.

The V call is TRBV19, the J call TRBJ1-5; 9 nucleotides line up with TRBD1. Germline CDR1 LNHDA, CDR2 SQIVND (reference sequence). The CDR3 runs to 14 residues. Germline trimming cut 7 bases from V and 5 bases from J; bases unmatched to any gene: 6. The CDR3 reads CASTTTGGHQPQHF. DNA for the CDR3: TGTGCCAGTACTACTACAGGGGGCCATCAGCCCCAGCATTTT.

CDR3 residues: CATSRDGSGDEKLFF. As DNA, the CDR3 is TGTGCCACCAGCAGAGACGGTTCAGGGGATGAAAAACTGTTTTTT. The chain uses TRBV15 and TRBJ1-4, with D perhaps matching TRBD1 (6 bases). The germline gives CDR1 LNHNV, CDR2 YYDKDF (reference sequence). The V gene lost 0 bases and the J gene lost 6 bases, with 11 bases spanning the gap. The CDR3 extends over 15 amino acids.

V is TRBV5-1 and J is TRBJ2-7, with D tentatively TRBD2 (6 bases). The V and J ends lost 3 bases and 6 bases respectively, with 13 bases between them. This CDR3 has 13 amino acids. Germline V gives CDR1 SGHRS, CDR2 YFSETQ. The CDR3 region is CASSWGGMGEQYF. CDR3 bases: TGCGCCAGCAGCTGGGGCGGGATGGGCGAGCAGTACTTC.

The chain links TRBV6-1 to TRBJ2-1; 9 nucleotides align to TRBD2. CDR1 MNHNS and CDR2 SASEGT come from the germline V gene. With 4 bases clipped from V and 8 bases from J, the junction kept 15 bases outside the gene matches. CDR3 length: 17 amino acids. This chain's CDR3 is CASSGYYLREGGYEQFF. In nucleotides, the CDR3 is TGTGCCAGCAGTGGTTACTATTTGCGGGAGGGTGGCTATGAGCAGTTCTTC.

The chain combines TRBV6-6 with TRBJ1-5; 11 nucleotides line up with TRBD1. Germline assignment: CDR1 MNHNY and CDR2 SVGAGI (reference sequence). This CDR3 is built from 14 residues. V was clipped by 6 bases and J by 5 bases; unmatched bases: 3. The CDR3 DNA reads TGTGCCAGCAGGGGGACAGGGGGGGATCAGCCCCAGCATTTT. Translated, it gives CASRGTGGDQPQHF.

This sequence joins TRBV5-4 and TRBJ1-2; TRBD1 aligns across 7 bases. The CDR3 runs 16 residues. The germline V gene encodes CDR1 SGHNT and CDR2 YYREEE (reference sequence). V was pared by 0 bases and J by 4 bases, with 9 bases of the junction left unmatched. The CDR3 DNA reads TGTGCCAGCAGCTTGGACCTGGGACAGCTGTCCTATGGCTACACCTTC. Residues: CASSLDLGQLSYGYTF.